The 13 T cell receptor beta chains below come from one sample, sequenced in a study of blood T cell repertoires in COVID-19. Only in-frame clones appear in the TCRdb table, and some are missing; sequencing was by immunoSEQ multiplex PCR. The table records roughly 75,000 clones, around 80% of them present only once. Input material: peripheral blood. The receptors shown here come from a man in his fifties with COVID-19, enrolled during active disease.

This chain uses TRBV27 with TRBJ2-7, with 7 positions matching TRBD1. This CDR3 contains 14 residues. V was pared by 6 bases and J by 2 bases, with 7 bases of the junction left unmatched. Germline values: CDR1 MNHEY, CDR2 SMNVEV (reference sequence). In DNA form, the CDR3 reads TGTGCCAGCAGGCGCACCGGGACAGCCTACGAGCAGTACTTC. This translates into CASRRTGTAYEQYF.

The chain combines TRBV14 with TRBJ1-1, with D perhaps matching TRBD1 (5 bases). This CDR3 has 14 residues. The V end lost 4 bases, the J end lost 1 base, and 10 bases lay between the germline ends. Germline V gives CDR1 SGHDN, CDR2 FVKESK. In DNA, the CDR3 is TGTGCCAGCAGCCGGGGCAGCCAGAACACTGAAGCTTTCTTT. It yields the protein CASSRGSQNTEAFF.

The CDR3 spells CASSGAGGHVEQFF. CDR3 coding DNA: TGTGCCAGTAGTGGTGCGGGAGGGCACGTTGAGCAGTTCTTC. V usage is TRBV19 and J usage is TRBJ2-1, with 9 bases identical to TRBD2. V dropped 5 bases and J dropped 9; count of bases not matched to a gene: 8. Germline V lookup: CDR1 LNHDA, CDR2 SQIVND (reference sequence). CDR3 length: 14 residues.

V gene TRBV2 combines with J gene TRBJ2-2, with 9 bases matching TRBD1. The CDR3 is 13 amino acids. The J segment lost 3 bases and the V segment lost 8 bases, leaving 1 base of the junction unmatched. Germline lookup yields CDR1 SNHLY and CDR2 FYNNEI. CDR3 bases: TGTGCCAGCGGGACAGGGTACACCGGGGAGCTGTTTTTT. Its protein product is CASGTGYTGELFF.

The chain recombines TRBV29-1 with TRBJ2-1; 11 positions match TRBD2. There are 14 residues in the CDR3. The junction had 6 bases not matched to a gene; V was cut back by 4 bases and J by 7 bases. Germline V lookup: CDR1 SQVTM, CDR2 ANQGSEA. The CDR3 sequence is CSVGLAGGLNEQFF. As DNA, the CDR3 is TGCAGCGTTGGGTTAGCGGGAGGGCTGAATGAGCAGTTCTTC.

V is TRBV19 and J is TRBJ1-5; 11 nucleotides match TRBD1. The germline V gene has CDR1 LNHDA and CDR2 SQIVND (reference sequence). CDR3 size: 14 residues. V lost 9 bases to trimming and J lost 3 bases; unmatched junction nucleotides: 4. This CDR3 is CASGGQGVNQPQHF. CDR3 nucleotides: TGTGCCAGCGGGGGACAGGGGGTCAATCAGCCCCAGCATTTT.

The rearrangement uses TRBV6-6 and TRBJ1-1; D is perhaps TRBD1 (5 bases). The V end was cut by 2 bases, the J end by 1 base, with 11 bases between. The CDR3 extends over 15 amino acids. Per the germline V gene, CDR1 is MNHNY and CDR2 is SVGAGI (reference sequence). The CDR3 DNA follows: TGTGCCAGCAGTTACACCAGGGTGGGGAACACTGAAGCTTTCTTT. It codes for CASSYTRVGNTEAFF.

CDR3 residues: CASSQGAGGANVLTF. The CDR3 DNA reads TGTGCCAGCAGCCAGGGGGCGGGTGGGGCCAACGTCCTGACTTTC. The V call is TRBV3-1 (or the pseudogene TRBV3-2), the J call TRBJ2-6; maybe TRBD1 (6 bases). Germline CDR1 LGHDT, CDR2 YNNKEL (reference sequence). The CDR3 totals 15 residues. Trimming left V 3 bases short and J 3 bases short, with 9 bases between.

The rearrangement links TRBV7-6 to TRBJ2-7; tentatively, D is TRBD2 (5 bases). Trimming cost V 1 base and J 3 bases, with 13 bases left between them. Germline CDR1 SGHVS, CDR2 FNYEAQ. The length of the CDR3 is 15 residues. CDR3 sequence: CASSLGTPEVYEQYF. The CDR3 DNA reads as TGTGCCAGCAGCTTAGGGACGCCGGAGGTCTACGAGCAGTACTTC. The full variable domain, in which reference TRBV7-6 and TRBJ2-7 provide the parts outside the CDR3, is GAGVSQSPRYKVTKRGQDVALRCDPISGHVSLYWYRQALGQGPEFLTYFNYEAQQDKSGLPNDRFSAERPEGSISTLTIQRTEQRDSAMYRCASSLGTPEVYEQYFGPGTRLTVT.

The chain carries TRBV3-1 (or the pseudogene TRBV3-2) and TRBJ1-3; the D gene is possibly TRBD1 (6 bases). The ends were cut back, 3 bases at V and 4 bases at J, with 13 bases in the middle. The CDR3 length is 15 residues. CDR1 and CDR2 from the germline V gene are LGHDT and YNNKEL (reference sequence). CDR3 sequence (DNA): TGTGCCAGCAGCCACAACCGGGACACAGGAAACACCATATATTTT. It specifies CASSHNRDTGNTIYF.

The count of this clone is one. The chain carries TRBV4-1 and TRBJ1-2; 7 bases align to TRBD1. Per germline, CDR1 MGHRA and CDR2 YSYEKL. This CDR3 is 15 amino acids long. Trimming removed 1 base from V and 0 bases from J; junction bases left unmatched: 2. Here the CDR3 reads CASSQVGQSNYGYTF. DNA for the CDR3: TGCGCCAGCAGCCAAGTGGGACAGTCTAACTATGGCTACACCTTC.

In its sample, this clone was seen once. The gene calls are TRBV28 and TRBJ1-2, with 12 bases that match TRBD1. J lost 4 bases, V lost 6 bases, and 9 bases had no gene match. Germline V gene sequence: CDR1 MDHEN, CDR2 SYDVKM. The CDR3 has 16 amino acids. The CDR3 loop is CASSRAGTGGRYGYTF. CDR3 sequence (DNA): TGTGCCAGCAGCCGAGCCGGGACAGGGGGCCGCTATGGCTACACCTTC.

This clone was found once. CDR3 region: CASRKDSMNTEAFF. CDR3 bases: TGTGCCAGTAGGAAAGACAGTATGAACACTGAAGCTTTCTTT. This chain connects TRBV19 to TRBJ1-1; a weak D match, TRBD1 (5 bases). The CDR3 sequence is 14 residues long. Germline lookup yields CDR1 LNHDA and CDR2 SQIVND (reference sequence). The V end lost 6 bases, the J end lost 0 bases, and 11 bases lay between the germline ends.